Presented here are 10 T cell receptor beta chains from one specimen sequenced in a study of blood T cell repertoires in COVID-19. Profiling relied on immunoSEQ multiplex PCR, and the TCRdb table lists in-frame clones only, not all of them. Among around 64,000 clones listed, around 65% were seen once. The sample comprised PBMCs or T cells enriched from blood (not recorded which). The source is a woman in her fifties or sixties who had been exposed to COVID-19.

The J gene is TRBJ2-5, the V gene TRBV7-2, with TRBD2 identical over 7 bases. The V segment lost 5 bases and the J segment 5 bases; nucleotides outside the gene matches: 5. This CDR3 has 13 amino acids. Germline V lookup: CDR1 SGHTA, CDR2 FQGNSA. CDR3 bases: TGTGCCAGCAGCCGAATGCGGGAGGAGACCCAGTACTTC. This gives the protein CASSRMREETQYF.

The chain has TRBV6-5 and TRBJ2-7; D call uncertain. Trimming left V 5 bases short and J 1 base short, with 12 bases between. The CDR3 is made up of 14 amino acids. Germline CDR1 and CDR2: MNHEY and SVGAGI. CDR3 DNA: TGTGCCAGCAGTACTCTTCAGGCGTCCTACGAGCAGTACTTC. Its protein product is CASSTLQASYEQYF.

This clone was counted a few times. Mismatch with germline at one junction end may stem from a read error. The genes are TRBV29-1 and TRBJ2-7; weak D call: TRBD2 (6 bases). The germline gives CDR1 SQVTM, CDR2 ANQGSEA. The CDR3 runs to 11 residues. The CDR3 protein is CSARESFEQYF. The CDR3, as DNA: TGCAGCGCCCGGGAGTCCTTCGAGCAGTACTTC.

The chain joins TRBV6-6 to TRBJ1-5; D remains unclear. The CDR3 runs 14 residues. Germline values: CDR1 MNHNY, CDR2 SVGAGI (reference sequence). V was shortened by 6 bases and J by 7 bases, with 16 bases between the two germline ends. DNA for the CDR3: TGTGCCAGCAGCCAACCCGGAGGGAACCAGCCCCAGCATTTT. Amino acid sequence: CASSQPGGNQPQHF.

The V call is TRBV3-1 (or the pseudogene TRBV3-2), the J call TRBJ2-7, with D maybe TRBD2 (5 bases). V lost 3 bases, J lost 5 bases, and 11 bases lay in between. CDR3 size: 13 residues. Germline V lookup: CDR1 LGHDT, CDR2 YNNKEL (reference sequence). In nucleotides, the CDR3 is TGTGCCAGCAGCCAGTCTAGAGGGAACGAGCAGTACTTC. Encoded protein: CASSQSRGNEQYF.

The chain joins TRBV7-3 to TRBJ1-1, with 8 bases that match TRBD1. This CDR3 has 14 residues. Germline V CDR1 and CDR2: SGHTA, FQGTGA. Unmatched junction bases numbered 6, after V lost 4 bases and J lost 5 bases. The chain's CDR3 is CASSSTGAGTEAFF. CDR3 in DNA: TGTGCCAGCAGCTCGACAGGGGCAGGAACTGAAGCTTTCTTT.

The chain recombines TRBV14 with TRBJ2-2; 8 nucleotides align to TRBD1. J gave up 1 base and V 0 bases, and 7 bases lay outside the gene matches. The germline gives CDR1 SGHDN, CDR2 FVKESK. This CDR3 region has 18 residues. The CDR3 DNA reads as TGTGCCAGCAGCCAAGAGGGAAAAGGACAGGGGAACACCGGGGAGCTGTTTTTT. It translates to CASSQEGKGQGNTGELFF.

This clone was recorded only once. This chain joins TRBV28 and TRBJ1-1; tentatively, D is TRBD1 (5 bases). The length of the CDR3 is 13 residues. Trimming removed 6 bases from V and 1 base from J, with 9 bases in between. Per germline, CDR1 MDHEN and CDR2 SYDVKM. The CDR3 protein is CASRETGNTEAFF. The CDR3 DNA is TGTGCCAGCAGAGAAACAGGGAACACTGAAGCTTTCTTT.

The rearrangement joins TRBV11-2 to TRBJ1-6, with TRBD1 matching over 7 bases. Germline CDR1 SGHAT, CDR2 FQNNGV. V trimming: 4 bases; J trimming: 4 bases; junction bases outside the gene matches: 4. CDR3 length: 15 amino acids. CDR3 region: CASSSGQRYNSPLHF. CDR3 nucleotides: TGTGCCAGCAGCTCGGGACAGAGATATAATTCACCCCTCCACTTT.

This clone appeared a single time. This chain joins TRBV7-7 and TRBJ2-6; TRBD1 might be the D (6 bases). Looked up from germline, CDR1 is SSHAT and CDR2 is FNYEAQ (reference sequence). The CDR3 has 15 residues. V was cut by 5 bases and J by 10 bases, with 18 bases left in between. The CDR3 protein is CASSQNRDGVNVLTF. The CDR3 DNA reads TGTGCCAGCAGCCAAAACAGGGATGGAGTTAACGTCCTGACTTTC.